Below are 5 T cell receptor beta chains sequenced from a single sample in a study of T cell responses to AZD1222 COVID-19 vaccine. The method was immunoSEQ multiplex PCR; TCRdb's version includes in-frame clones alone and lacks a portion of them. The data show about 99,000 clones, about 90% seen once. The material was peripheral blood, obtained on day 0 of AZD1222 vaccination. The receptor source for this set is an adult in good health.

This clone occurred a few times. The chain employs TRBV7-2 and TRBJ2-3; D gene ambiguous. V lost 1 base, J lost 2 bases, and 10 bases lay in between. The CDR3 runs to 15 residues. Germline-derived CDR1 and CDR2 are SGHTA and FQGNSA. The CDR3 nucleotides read TGTGCCAGCAGCTTAGTGGCGACTTACACAGATACGCAGTATTTT. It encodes CASSLVATYTDTQYF.

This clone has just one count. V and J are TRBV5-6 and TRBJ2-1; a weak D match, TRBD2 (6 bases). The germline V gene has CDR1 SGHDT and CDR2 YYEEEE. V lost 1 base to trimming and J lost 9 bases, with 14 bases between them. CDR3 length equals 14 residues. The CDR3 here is CASSLSGQRGEQFF. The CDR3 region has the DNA TGTGCCAGCAGCTTGAGCGGGCAAAGGGGTGAGCAGTTCTTC.

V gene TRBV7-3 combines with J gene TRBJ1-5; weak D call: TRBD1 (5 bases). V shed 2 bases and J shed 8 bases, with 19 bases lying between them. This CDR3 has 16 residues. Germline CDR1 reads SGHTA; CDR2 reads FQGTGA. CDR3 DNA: TGTGCCAGCAGCTTATTCGGACCCTCCGTGGGGGAGCCCCAGCATTTT. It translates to CASSLFGPSVGEPQHF.

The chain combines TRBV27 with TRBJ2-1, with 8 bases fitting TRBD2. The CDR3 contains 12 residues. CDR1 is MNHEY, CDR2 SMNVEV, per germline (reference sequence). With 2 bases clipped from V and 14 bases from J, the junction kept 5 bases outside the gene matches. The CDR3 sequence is CASSLREGSEFF. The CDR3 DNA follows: TGTGCCAGCAGTTTACGGGAGGGATCGGAGTTCTTC.

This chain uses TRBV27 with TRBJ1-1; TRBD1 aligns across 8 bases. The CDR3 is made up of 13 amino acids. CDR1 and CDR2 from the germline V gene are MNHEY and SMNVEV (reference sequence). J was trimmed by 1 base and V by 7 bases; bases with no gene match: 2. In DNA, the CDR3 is TGTGCCAGCACAGGGGGCAAGAACACTGAAGCTTTCTTT. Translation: CASTGGKNTEAFF.